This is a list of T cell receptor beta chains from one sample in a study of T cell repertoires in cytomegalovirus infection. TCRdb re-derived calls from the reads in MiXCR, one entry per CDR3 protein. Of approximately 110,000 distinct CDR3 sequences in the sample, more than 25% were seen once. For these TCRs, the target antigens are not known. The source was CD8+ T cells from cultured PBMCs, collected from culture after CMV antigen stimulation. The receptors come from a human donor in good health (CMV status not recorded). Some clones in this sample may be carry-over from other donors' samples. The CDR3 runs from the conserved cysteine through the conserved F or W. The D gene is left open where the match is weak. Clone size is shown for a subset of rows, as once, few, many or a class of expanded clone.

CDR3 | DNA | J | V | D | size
CASNGRGEHGYTF | TGTGCCAGCAACGGGAGGGGGGAACATGGCTACACCTTC | TRBJ1-2 | TRBV28 | . | few
CASSPSWGQEDVFF | TGTGCCAGCAGCCCTTCCTGGGGACAGGAAGATGTTTTCTTT | TRBJ1-1 | TRBV6-6 | TRBD1 | few
CASSQVRQTANYNEQFF | TGCGCCAGCAGCCAAGTCCGCCAGACAGCGAACTACAATGAGCAGTTCTTC | TRBJ2-1 | TRBV4-1 | . | few
CASSSPRGGGALSSYNEQFF | TGTGCCAGCAGCTCCCCGAGGGGCGGGGGGGCCTTGAGCTCCTACAATGAGCAGTTCTTC | TRBJ2-1 | TRBV7-9 | TRBD2 | many
CASSQLHGQKSTDTQYF | TGCGCCAGCAGCCAATTACACGGACAGAAAAGCACAGATACGCAGTATTTT | TRBJ2-3 | TRBV4-3 | . | .
CASSPNRHLRDEQYF | TGTGCCAGCAGTCCGAACAGACACCTCCGGGACGAGCAGTACTTC | TRBJ2-7 | TRBV27 | . | .
CASSSSWPAGGTDTQYF | TGTGCCAGCAGCTCCAGTTGGCCAGCGGGGGGCACAGATACGCAGTATTTT | TRBJ2-3 | TRBV7-2 | TRBD2 | many
CASRAWTGDYNEQFF | TGTGCCAGCAGGGCCTGGACAGGGGACTACAATGAGCAGTTCTTC | TRBJ2-1 | TRBV2 | TRBD1 | .
CASSFREEGETQYF | TGCGCCAGCAGCTTCAGGGAAGAGGGAGAGACCCAGTACTTC | TRBJ2-5 | TRBV5-1 | . | .
CASSLRGSQPQHF | TGTGCCAGCAGCCTCAGGGGGAGTCAGCCCCAGCATTTT | TRBJ1-5 | TRBV7-2 | TRBD1 | many
CASSSSELGRDTEAFF | TGTGCCAGCAGCTCGAGCGAGCTGGGAAGGGACACTGAAGCTTTCTTT | TRBJ1-1 | TRBV7-8 | . | .
CASSLLNPEDFSSYEQYF | TGTGCCAGCAGCTTATTGAACCCCGAGGATTTTAGCTCCTACGAGCAGTACTTC | TRBJ2-7 | TRBV11-2 | . | many
CASRRDKYSYNEQFF | TGTGCCAGCAGAAGAGACAAGTACTCCTACAATGAGCAGTTCTTC | TRBJ2-1 | TRBV28 | . | .
CASSFAGGIYEQYF | TGTGCCAGCAGTTTTGCGGGGGGTATCTACGAGCAGTACTTC | TRBJ2-7 | TRBV27 | TRBD2 | .
CASSSGAPSSYEQYF | TGTGCCAGCAGTTCGGGGGCCCCTAGCTCCTACGAGCAGTACTTC | TRBJ2-7 | TRBV27 | . | .
CASSDTPQASPYGYTF | TGTGCCAGCAGTGACACTCCTCAAGCTAGCCCATATGGCTACACCTTC | TRBJ1-2 | TRBV6-4 | . | medium-sized
CASSRGRGPYNEQFF | TGTGCCAGCAGCAGGGGCAGGGGGCCCTACAATGAGCAGTTCTTC | TRBJ2-1 | TRBV11-2 | TRBD1 | .
CASSQVSAFTDTQYF | TGCGCCAGCAGCCAAGTCTCCGCCTTCACGGATACGCAGTATTTT | TRBJ2-3 | TRBV4-1 | . | .
CASSSPYGPGQGYGTEAFF | TGTGCCAGCAGTTCCCCTTATGGTCCGGGACAGGGCTACGGCACTGAAGCTTTCTTT | TRBJ1-1 | TRBV12-3/TRBV12-4 | TRBD1 | .
CASSLGQFSEAFF | TGTGCCAGCAGTTTAGGGCAGTTCTCTGAAGCTTTCTTT | TRBJ1-1 | TRBV12-3/TRBV12-4 | . | .
CASSEQANTGELFF | TGTGCCAGTTCGGAACAGGCGAACACCGGGGAGCTGTTTTTT | TRBJ2-2 | TRBV19 | . | .
CASSTRTGPGFYYGYTF | TGTGCCAGCTCGACGCGGACAGGGCCCGGCTTTTACTATGGCTACACCTTC | TRBJ1-2 | TRBV27 | TRBD1 | .
CASRVAAGNEQFF | TGTGCCAGCAGGGTAGCGGCGGGGAATGAGCAGTTCTTC | TRBJ2-1 | TRBV7-6 | . | few
CASRVAHPGTDTQYF | TGCGCCAGCAGGGTTGCCCACCCGGGGACAGATACGCAGTATTTT | TRBJ2-3 | TRBV5-1 | . | .
CASSVGATGELFF | TGTGCCAGCAGCGTAGGGGCCACCGGGGAGCTGTTTTTT | TRBJ2-2 | TRBV9 | . | .
CASSLRGASTDTQYF | TGTGCCAGCAGCTTACGAGGCGCTAGCACAGATACGCAGTATTTT | TRBJ2-3 | TRBV7-9 | . | .
CASSKNTGEGEQYF | TGTGCCAGCAGCAAAAACACAGGGGAGGGGGAGCAGTACTTC | TRBJ2-7 | TRBV6-5 | . | .
CASSVNQAAGYTF | TGTGCCAGCAGTGTAAACCAGGCAGCCGGCTACACCTTC | TRBJ1-2 | TRBV6-1 | . | .
CASSLVFRTGELFF | TGTGCCAGCAGCTTAGTGTTTAGGACCGGGGAGCTGTTTTTT | TRBJ2-2 | TRBV7-2 | . | many
CSVELRDTSSGANVLTF | TGCAGCGTTGAACTCCGGGACACAAGCTCTGGGGCCAACGTCCTGACTTTC | TRBJ2-6 | TRBV29-1 | . | .
CASGLAAPSTDTQYF | TGTGCTAGTGGTTTGGCCGCTCCTAGCACAGATACGCAGTATTTT | TRBJ2-3 | TRBV12-5 | . | many
CASTVVPDGATEAFF | TGTGCCAGCACCGTAGTCCCGGACGGGGCGACTGAAGCTTTCTTT | TRBJ1-1 | TRBV7-4 | . | .
CSARETMARTDTQYF | TGCAGTGCTAGAGAAACGATGGCCCGCACAGATACGCAGTATTTT | TRBJ2-3 | TRBV20-1 | . | few
CASSRAGLNTGELFF | TGTGCCAGCAGCCGCGCGGGACTTAACACCGGGGAGCTGTTTTTT | TRBJ2-2 | TRBV12-3/TRBV12-4 | . | few
CASSQSKAGKETQYF | TGTGCCAGCAGCCAATCAAAGGCTGGCAAAGAGACCCAGTACTTC | TRBJ2-5 | TRBV4-2 | . | .
CASSLPPGLGQETQYF | TGTGCCAGCAGCTTGCCTCCCGGACTAGGACAAGAGACCCAGTACTTC | TRBJ2-5 | TRBV7-4 | TRBD2 | .
CSAREGAGISYEQYF | TGCAGTGCTAGAGAAGGGGCAGGGATCTCCTACGAGCAGTACTTC | TRBJ2-7 | TRBV20-1 | . | .
CASSQDRTEVISSGNTIYF | TGCGCCAGCAGCCAAGATCGGACAGAAGTGATCAGCTCTGGAAACACCATATATTTT | TRBJ1-3 | TRBV4-3 | . | .
CAISDVAGGAYEQYF | TGTGCCATCAGTGATGTCGCTGGGGGGGCGTACGAGCAGTACTTC | TRBJ2-7 | TRBV10-3 | . | few
CASSSIVFAQYF | TGTGCCAGCAGTTCCATTGTTTTTGCGCAGTATTTT | TRBJ2-3 | TRBV12-3/TRBV12-4 | . | .
CASSTEGNSPLHF | TGTGCCAGCAGCACCGAGGGAAATTCACCCCTCCACTTT | TRBJ1-6 | TRBV7-6 | . | few
CASSQATGSSYNEQFF | TGCGCCAGCAGCCAAGCCACAGGCAGCTCCTACAATGAGCAGTTCTTC | TRBJ2-1 | TRBV4-1 | . | .
CASSPGLLVNYGYTF | TGTGCCAGCTCACCTGGGCTGCTAGTTAACTATGGCTACACCTTC | TRBJ1-2 | TRBV18 | . | .
CASSLPGGGNTGELFF | TGTGCCAGCAGCTTACCTGGCGGTGGGAACACCGGGGAGCTGTTTTTT | TRBJ2-2 | TRBV7-2 | . | .
CASSAPLIRTGYADTGELFF | TGTGCCAGCAGCGCGCCCTTAATTCGGACAGGGTACGCTGACACCGGGGAGCTGTTTTTT | TRBJ2-2 | TRBV7-6 | TRBD1 | .
CASSQTHGPGGTEAFF | TGCGCCAGCAGTCAAACCCACGGCCCAGGGGGCACTGAAGCTTTCTTT | TRBJ1-1 | TRBV23-1 | TRBD1 | .
CASSEVQGDWGEQYF | TGTGCCAGCAGTGAAGTACAGGGGGACTGGGGCGAGCAGTACTTC | TRBJ2-7 | TRBV6-1 | TRBD1 | .
CASSFLGGLLETQYF | TGTGCCAGCAGTTTCTTGGGGGGGCTTTTGGAGACCCAGTACTTC | TRBJ2-5 | TRBV27 | . | .
CASSDGSGDYNEQFF | TGTGCCAGCAGTGACGGTAGCGGCGATTACAATGAGCAGTTCTTC | TRBJ2-1 | TRBV6-4 | . | .
CASSRGGGEPSQHF | TGTGCCAGCAGCCGAGGCGGGGGGGAACCTTCCCAGCATTTT | TRBJ1-5 | TRBV7-8 | . | .
CASSQSPGSSYEQYF | TGCGCCAGCAGCCAATCCCCCGGGAGTTCCTACGAGCAGTACTTC | TRBJ2-7 | TRBV4-1 | . | few
CASSYSTLTNNSPLHF | TGTGCCAGCAGTTACTCGACATTGACCAATAATTCACCCCTCCACTTT | TRBJ1-6 | TRBV6-6 | . | .
CASSLAAGLGNQPQHF | TGTGCCAGCAGCTTGGCGGCAGGGCTCGGCAATCAGCCCCAGCATTTT | TRBJ1-5 | TRBV5-5 | . | .
CASSRGDPITNTDTQYF | TGTGCCAGCAGTAGAGGGGATCCTATCACGAACACAGATACGCAGTATTTT | TRBJ2-3 | TRBV12-3/TRBV12-4 | . | .
CASSPGGGFEQYF | TGTGCCAGCAGCCCGGGGGGAGGGTTCGAGCAGTACTTC | TRBJ2-7 | TRBV7-8 | TRBD2 | few
CASSHPRDEQFF | TGTGCCAGTAGCCACCCCAGGGATGAGCAGTTCTTC | TRBJ2-1 | TRBV19 | . | .
CASSSGQGAGQPQHF | TGTGCCAGCAGTTCCGGACAGGGGGCAGGTCAGCCCCAGCATTTT | TRBJ1-5 | TRBV6-2/TRBV6-3 | TRBD1 | .
CASKSGGYEQYF | TGTGCCAGCAAAAGCGGGGGCTACGAGCAGTACTTC | TRBJ2-7 | TRBV12-3/TRBV12-4 | TRBD2 | few
CASSTSGGVSYNEQFF | TGCGCCAGCAGCACCAGCGGGGGGGTCTCCTACAATGAGCAGTTCTTC | TRBJ2-1 | TRBV4-3 | TRBD2 | .
CASSEAAGTNEKLFF | TGTGCCAGCAGTGAAGCGGCAGGGACTAATGAAAAACTGTTTTTT | TRBJ1-4 | TRBV6-1 | . | .